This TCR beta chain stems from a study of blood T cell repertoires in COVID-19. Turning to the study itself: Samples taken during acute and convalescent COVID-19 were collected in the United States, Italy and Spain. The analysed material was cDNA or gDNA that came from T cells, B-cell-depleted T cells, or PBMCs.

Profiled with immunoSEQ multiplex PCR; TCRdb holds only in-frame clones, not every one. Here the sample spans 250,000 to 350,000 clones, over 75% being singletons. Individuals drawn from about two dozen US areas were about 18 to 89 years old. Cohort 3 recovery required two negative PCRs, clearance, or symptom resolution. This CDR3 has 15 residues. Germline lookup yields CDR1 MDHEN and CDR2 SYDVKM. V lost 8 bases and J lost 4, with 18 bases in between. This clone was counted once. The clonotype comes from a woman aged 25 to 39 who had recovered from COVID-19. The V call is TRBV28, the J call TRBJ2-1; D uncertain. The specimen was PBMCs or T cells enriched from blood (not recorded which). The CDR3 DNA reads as TGTGCCAGCCCTCCCCCCCGGCAGGAATACAATGAGCAGTTCTTC. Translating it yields CASPPPRQEYNEQFF.